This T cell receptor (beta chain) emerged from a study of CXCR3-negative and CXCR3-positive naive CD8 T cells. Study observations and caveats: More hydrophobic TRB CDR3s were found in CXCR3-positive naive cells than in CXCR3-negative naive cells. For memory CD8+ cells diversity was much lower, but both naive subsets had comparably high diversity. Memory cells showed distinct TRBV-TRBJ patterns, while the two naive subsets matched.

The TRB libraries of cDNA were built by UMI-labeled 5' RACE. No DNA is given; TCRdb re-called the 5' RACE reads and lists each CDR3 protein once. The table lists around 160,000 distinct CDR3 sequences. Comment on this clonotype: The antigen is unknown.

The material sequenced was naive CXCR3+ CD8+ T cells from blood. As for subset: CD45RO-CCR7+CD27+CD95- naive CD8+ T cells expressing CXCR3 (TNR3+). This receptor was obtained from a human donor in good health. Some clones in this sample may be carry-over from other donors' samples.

CDR3 sequence: CASSSDRGQIYEQYF. J is TRBJ2-7 and V is TRBV11-1; absent DNA, TCRdb's TRBD1 call cannot be checked. Germline V gene sequence: CDR1 SGHAT, CDR2 FQDESV (reference sequence). The CDR3 is 15 amino acids.